This TCR beta chain was recovered during a study of T cell changes during pregnancy in multiple sclerosis. Only in-frame clones appear in the TCRdb table, and some are missing; sequencing was by immunoSEQ multiplex PCR. Of about 80,000 clones in the sample, about 90% were seen once. V shed 2 bases and J 0 bases; nucleotides not matched to a gene: 4. CDR3 size: 18 residues. Germline CDR1 reads MGHRA; CDR2 reads YSYEKL. The sample was peripheral blood, taken before pregnancy. This sequence joins TRBV4-1 and TRBJ2-1; the match to TRBD2 covers 13 bases. This receptor was identified in a female donor with multiple sclerosis, enrolled in a pregnancy study. CDR3 protein: CASSQLGLAGSSYNEQFF. The CDR3 nucleotides read TGCGCCAGCAGCCAATTGGGACTAGCGGGATCCTCCTACAATGAGCAGTTCTTC.